Presented here are 17 T cell receptor beta chains from one specimen sequenced in a study of T-cell memory formation after mild COVID-19. In TCRdb, the 5' RACE reads were re-called with MiXCR into one record per CDR3 protein. The data show some 310,000 distinct CDR3 sequences, around a fifth seen once. Sample: PBMCs or a T cell subset sorted from them (not recorded which). All receptors derive from a man between 18 and 29 years old who had mild COVID-19 (a few samples of this study predate the infection). Cell type and time point are not known.

This clonotype was seen a handful of times. The rearrangement joins TRBV3-2 to TRBJ2-7; the tabulated D call, TRBD1, remains unverified against the DNA. TRBV3-2 is listed as a pseudogene. The CDR3 is made up of 19 amino acids. Written as DNA, the CDR3 is TGTGCCAGCAGCCAAAAAACTACTCCGCGAGACAGGGGTGAGTGCGAGCAGTACGTC. It yields the protein CASSQKTTPRDRGECEQYV.

The chain is built from TRBV6-6 and TRBJ2-2; 9 bases match TRBD1. The CDR3 loop spans 15 amino acids. The V gene end was trimmed by 6 bases and the J gene end by 1 base; junction bases not matched to a gene: 3. The V gene's germline CDR1 is MNHNY and CDR2 SVGAGI (reference sequence). CDR3 nucleotide sequence: TGTGCCAGCAGCAAGGGACAGGGGAACACCGGGGAGCTGTTTTTT. It translates to CASSKGQGNTGELFF.

The CDR3 reads CASSYSGGIEAFF. In DNA form, the CDR3 reads TGTGCCAGCAGTTACTCGGGCGGGATTGAAGCTTTCTTT. The V and J genes are TRBV6-5 and TRBJ1-1; D is unresolved. Trimming pared 0 bases from V and 7 bases from J, leaving 9 bases between. Germline CDR1 is MNHEY and CDR2 is SVGAGI. The CDR3 is 13 residues long.

The chain uses TRBV20-1 and TRBJ2-1; D unclear. The CDR3 is 13 residues long. Germline V lookup: CDR1 DFQATT, CDR2 SNEGSKA (reference sequence). Trimming cost V 1 base and J 10 bases, with 14 bases left between them. CDR3 nucleotide sequence: TGCAGTGCTAGAGGTCTCCTCCTAAGAGAGCAGTTCTTC. It specifies CSARGLLLREQFF.

This clonotype was recorded a few times. This chain uses TRBV4-1 with TRBJ1-1; D ambiguous. This CDR3 spans 13 amino acids. CDR1 is MGHRA, CDR2 YSYEKL, per germline. Trimming cost V 1 base and J 6 bases, with 9 bases left between them. The CDR3 bases are TGCGCCAGCAGCCAAGTTTCCAGACCTGAAGCTTTCTTT. It yields the protein CASSQVSRPEAFF.

In this sample, this clonotype turned up a few times. The genes are TRBV7-2 and TRBJ2-3; 7 bases are shared with TRBD1. CDR1 and CDR2 (germline): SGHTA, FQGNSA. This CDR3 comprises 12 residues. The junction had 3 bases not matched to a gene; V was cut back by 10 bases and J by 2 bases. CDR3 DNA sequence: TGTGCCACCGGGACAGTCACAGATACGCAGTATTTT. Translation: CATGTVTDTQYF.

This clonotype appeared a few times. The chain recombines TRBV27 with TRBJ2-3, with D possibly being TRBD2 (7 bases). Germline assignment: CDR1 MNHEY and CDR2 SMNVEV (reference sequence). V shed 1 base and J shed 5 bases, with 22 bases lying between them. This CDR3 is 18 amino acids long. CDR3 DNA sequence: TGTGCCAGCAGTTTATTGGGAAGTGGAGGGGGGGCAGGAGATACGCAGTATTTT. Translation: CASSLLGSGGGAGDTQYF.

The chain is built from TRBV5-6 and TRBJ1-1; maybe TRBD1 (5 bases). In germline, CDR1 is SGHDT, CDR2 YYEEEE. Between the trimmed V and J ends, which lost 4 bases and 6 bases, there was a span of 19 bases. This CDR3 comprises 15 residues. CDR3 amino acids: CASSPRRGRGPEAFF. The DNA of the CDR3 is TGTGCCAGCAGCCCCCGCCGGGGACGAGGGCCTGAAGCTTTCTTT.

The chain links TRBV12-3 or TRBV12-4 to TRBJ1-2; D might be TRBD1 (5 bases). This CDR3 has 16 residues. V gave up 3 bases and J gave up 0 bases, with 14 bases separating them. The CDR3 coding sequence is TGTGCCAGCAGTTTTGGGGGTAGTGCTACTAACTATGGCTACACCTTC. Its translation: CASSFGGSATNYGYTF.

Ten or more counts support this clonotype. CDR3 DNA sequence: TGTGCCAGCAGTTTAGCTGAGAACACCGGGGAGCTGTTTTTT. Translation gives CASSLAENTGELFF. V usage is TRBV12-3 or TRBV12-4 and J usage is TRBJ2-2; D not resolved. The CDR3 has 14 residues. The germline V and J ends were trimmed by 0 bases and 1 base, with 3 bases remaining between them.

Here the CDR3 reads CASSRAPEQYV. CDR3 nucleotide sequence: TGCGCCAGCAGCCGCGCCCCCGAGCAGTACGTC. V gene TRBV4-1 combines with J gene TRBJ2-7; unclear D gene. V lost 4 bases and J lost 6, with 7 bases in between. CDR1 and CDR2 (germline): MGHRA, YSYEKL. The CDR3 covers 11 residues.

This chain joins TRBV6-1 and TRBJ2-3; D might be TRBD2 (6 bases). V gave up 6 bases and J gave up 4 bases, with 14 bases separating them. The germline gives CDR1 MNHNS, CDR2 SASEGT. The CDR3 has 14 residues. CDR3 nucleotide sequence: TGTGCCAGCAGAACCCGACCGGGGGCAGATACGCAGTATTTT. It is translated as CASRTRPGADTQYF.

This clonotype showed up just a few times. The rearrangement links TRBV5-6 to TRBJ2-5, with D possibly being TRBD1 or TRBD2 (5 bases each). This CDR3 comprises 13 residues. Germline lookup yields CDR1 SGHDT and CDR2 YYEEEE. V lost 3 bases to trimming and J lost 10 bases, with 16 bases between them. The CDR3 protein is CASSSGTIPVQYF. For the CDR3, the DNA is TGTGCCAGCAGCTCCGGGACGATCCCCGTCCAGTACTTC.

This clonotype occurred a few times. J is TRBJ2-1 and V is TRBV11-1, with TRBD2 matching over 10 bases. V lost 2 bases to trimming and J lost 8 bases; unmatched junction nucleotides: 6. The CDR3 extends over 15 amino acids. Germline V gene sequence: CDR1 SGHAT, CDR2 FQDESV (reference sequence). CDR3 amino acids: CASSLLRLAGDEQFF. For the CDR3, the DNA is TGTGCCAGCAGCTTACTTAGGCTAGCGGGGGATGAGCAGTTCTTC.

The chain carries TRBV18 and TRBJ2-3; TRBD1 aligns across 7 bases. Looked up from germline, CDR1 is KGHSH and CDR2 is LQKENI. V trimming: 8 bases; J trimming: 3 bases; junction bases outside the gene matches: 5. The CDR3 loop spans 13 amino acids. The DNA for the CDR3 is TGTGCCAGCACCGACAGGGAGACAGATACGCAGTATTTT. Amino acid sequence: CASTDRETDTQYF.

This clonotype was counted between two and nine times. The chain links TRBV6-5 to TRBJ2-7; no definite D call. The CDR3 has 15 residues. CDR1 and CDR2 (germline): MNHEY, SVGAGI. Trimming shortened V by 0 bases and J by 2 bases, and 11 bases separated the two germline ends. Here the CDR3 DNA reads TGTGCCAGCAGTTACTCGAGCCTTTGGACCTACGAGCAGTACTTC. This gives the protein CASSYSSLWTYEQYF.

This clonotype came up a few times. The chain uses TRBV7-2 and TRBJ1-4; D is ambiguous. Between the trimmed V and J ends, which lost 5 bases and 2 bases, there was a span of 12 bases. Germline CDR1 and CDR2: SGHTA and FQGNSA. The CDR3 extends over 15 amino acids. The CDR3 reads CASSDNLATNEKLFF. CDR3 DNA sequence: TGTGCCAGCAGCGACAACTTGGCGACTAATGAAAAACTGTTTTTT.